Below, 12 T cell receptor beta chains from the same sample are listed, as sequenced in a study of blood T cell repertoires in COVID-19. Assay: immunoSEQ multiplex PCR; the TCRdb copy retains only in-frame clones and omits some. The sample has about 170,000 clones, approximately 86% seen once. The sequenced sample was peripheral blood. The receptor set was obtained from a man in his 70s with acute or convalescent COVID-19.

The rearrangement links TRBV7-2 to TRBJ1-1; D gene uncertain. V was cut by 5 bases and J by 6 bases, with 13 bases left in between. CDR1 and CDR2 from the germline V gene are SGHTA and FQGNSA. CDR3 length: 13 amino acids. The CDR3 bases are TGTGCCAGCAGCCCTTCCTGGCAGGCTGAAGCTTTCTTT. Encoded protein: CASSPSWQAEAFF. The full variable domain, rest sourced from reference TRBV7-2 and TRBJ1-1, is GAGVSQSPSNKVTEKGKDVELRCDPISGHTALYWYRQSLGQGLEFLIYFQGNSAPDKSGLPSDRFSAERTGGSVSTLTIQRTQQEDSAVYLCASSPSWQAEAFFGQGTRLTVV.

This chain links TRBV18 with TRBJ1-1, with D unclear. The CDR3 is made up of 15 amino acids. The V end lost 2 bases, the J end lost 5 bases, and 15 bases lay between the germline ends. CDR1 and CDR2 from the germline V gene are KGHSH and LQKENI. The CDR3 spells CASSPNRVGLTEAFF. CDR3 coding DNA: TGTGCCAGCTCACCAAACCGGGTAGGATTAACTGAAGCTTTCTTT.

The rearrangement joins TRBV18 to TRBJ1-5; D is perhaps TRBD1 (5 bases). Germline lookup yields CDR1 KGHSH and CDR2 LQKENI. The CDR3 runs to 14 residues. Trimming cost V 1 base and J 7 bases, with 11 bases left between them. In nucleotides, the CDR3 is TGTGCCAGCTCACCACAAGGGGTGAGGCAGCCCCAGCATTTT. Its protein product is CASSPQGVRQPQHF.

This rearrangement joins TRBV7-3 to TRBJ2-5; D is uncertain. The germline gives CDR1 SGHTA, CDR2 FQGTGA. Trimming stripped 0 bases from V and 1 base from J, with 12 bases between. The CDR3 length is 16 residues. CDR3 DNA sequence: TGTGCCAGCAGCTTAACCCCTGGGTCGGGCCAAGAGACCCAGTACTTC. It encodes CASSLTPGSGQETQYF.

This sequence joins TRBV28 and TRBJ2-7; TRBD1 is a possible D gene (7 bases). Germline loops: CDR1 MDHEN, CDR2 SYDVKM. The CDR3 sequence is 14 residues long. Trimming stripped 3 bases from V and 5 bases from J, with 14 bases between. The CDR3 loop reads CASSLTGTYDEQYF. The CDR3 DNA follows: TGTGCCAGCAGTTTGACAGGGACTTACGACGAGCAGTACTTC.

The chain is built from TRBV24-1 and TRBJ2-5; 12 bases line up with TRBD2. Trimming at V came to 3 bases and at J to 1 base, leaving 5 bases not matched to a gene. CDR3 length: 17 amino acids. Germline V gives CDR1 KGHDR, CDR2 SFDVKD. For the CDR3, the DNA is TGTGCCACCAGTGATCTGGGACTAGCGGGCCTCCAAGAGACCCAGTACTTC. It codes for CATSDLGLAGLQETQYF.

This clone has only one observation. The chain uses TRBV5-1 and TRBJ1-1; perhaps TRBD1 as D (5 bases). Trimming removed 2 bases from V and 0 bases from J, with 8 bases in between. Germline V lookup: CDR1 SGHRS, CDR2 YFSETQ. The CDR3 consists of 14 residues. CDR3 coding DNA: TGCGCCAGCAGCTTCTCAGGGATGAACACTGAAGCTTTCTTT. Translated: CASSFSGMNTEAFF.

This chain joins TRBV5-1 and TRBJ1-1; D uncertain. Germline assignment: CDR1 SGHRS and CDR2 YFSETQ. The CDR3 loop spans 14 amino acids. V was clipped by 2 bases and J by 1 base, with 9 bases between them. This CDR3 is CASSFTSGNTEAFF. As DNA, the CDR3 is TGCGCCAGCAGCTTCACGTCGGGGAACACTGAAGCTTTCTTT.

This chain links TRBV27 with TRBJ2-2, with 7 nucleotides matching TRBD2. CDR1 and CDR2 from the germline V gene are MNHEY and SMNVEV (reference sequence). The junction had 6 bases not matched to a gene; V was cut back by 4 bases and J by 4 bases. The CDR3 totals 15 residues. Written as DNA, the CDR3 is TGTGCCAGCAGTTCTAGGTGGGAGGGCACCGGGGAGCTGTTTTTT. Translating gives CASSSRWEGTGELFF.

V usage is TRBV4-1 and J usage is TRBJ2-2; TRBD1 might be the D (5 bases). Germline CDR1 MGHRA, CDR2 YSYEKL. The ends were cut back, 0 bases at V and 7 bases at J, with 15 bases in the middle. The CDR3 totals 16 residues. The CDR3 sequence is CASSQDSPPGYGELFF. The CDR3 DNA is TGCGCCAGCAGCCAAGATAGTCCCCCAGGGTACGGGGAGCTGTTTTTT.

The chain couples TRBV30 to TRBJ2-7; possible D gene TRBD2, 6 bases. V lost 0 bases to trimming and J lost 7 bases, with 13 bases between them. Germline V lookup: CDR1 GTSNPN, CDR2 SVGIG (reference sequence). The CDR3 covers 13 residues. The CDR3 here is CAWSVRLGGEQYF. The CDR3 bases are TGTGCCTGGAGTGTTAGGTTGGGGGGAGAGCAGTACTTC.

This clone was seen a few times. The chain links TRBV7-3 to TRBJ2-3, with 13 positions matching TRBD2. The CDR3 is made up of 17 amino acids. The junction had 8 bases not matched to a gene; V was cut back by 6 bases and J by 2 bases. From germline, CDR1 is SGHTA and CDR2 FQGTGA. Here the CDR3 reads CASRRTSGGLNTDTQYF. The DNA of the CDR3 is TGTGCCAGCAGGAGGACTAGCGGGGGCCTAAACACAGATACGCAGTATTTT.